This record covers a single TCR beta chain. TCRdb used MiXCR to reprocess the PCR reads, holding one entry per CDR3 protein. The table records around 470,000 distinct CDR3 sequences, around 21% of them present only once. This CDR3 has 13 residues. V shed 4 bases and J shed 4 bases, with 10 bases lying between them. The germline V gene has CDR1 MNHEY and CDR2 SVGEGT. The data are from a study of molecular identifiers for immune sequencing clone quantification. This clonotype originated in a human donor in good health. Some libraries in this study had Jurkat cell RNA spiked in. The V and J genes are TRBV6-2 or TRBV6-3 and TRBJ1-1; no clear D gene. Sequenced material: naive CD8+ T cells from blood, with Jurkat cell RNA spiked in. Sample subset: FACS-sorted CD8+CD4-CCR7+CD45RA+ naive T cells. Written as DNA, the CDR3 is TGTGCCAGCAGTTGGACCACGGGCACTGAAGCTTTCTTT. As protein: CASSWTTGTEAFF.